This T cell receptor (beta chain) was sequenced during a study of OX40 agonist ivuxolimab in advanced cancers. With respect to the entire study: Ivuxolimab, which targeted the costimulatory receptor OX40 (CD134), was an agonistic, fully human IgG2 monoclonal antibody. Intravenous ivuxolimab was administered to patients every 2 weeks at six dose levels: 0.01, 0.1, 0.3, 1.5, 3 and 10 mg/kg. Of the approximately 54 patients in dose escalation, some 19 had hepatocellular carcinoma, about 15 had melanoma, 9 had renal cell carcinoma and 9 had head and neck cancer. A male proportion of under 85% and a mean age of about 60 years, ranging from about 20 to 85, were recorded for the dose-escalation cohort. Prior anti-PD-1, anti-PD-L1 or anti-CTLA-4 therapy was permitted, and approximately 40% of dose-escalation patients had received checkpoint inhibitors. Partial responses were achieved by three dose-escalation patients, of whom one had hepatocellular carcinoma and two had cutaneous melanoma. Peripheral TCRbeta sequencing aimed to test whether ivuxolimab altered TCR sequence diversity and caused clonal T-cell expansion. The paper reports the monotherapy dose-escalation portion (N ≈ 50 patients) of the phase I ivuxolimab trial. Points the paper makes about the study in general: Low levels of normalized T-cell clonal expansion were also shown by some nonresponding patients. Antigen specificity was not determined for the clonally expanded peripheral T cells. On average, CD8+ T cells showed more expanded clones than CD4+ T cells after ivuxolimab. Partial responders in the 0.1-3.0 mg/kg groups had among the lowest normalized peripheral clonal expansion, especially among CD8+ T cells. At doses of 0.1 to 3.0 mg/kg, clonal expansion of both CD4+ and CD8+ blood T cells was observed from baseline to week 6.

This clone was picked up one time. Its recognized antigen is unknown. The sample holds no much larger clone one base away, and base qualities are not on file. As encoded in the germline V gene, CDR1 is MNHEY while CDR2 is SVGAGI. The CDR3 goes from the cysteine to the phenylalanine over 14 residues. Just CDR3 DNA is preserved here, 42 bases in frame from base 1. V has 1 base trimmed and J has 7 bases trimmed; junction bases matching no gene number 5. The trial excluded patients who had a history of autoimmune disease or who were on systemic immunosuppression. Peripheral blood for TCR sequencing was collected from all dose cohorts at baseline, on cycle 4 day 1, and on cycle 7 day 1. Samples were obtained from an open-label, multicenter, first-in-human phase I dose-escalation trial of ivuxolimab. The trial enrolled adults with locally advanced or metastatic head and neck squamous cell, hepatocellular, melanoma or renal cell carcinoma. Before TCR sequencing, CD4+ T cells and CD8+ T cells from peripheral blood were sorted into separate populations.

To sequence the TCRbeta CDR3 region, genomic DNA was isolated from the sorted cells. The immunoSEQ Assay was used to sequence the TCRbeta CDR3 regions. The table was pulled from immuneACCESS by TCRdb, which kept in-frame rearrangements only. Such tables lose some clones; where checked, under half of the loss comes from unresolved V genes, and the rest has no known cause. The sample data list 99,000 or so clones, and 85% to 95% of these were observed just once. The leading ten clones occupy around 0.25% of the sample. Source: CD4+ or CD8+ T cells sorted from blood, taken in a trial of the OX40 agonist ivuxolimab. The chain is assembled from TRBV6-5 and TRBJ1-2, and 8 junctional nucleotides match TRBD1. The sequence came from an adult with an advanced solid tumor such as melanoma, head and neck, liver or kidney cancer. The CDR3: CASSYFSDRAGYTF. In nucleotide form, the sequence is TGTGCCAGCAGTTACTTTTCGGACAGGGCTGGCTACACCTTC.